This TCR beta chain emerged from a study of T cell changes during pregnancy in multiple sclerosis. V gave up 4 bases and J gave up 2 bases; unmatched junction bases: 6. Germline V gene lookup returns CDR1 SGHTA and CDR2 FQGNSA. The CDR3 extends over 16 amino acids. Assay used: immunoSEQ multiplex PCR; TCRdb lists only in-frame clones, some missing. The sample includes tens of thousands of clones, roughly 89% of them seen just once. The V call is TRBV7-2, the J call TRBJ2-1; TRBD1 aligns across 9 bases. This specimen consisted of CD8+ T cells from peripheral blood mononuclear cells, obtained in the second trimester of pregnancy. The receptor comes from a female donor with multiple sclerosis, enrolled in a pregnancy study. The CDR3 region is CASSYRGPTAYNEQFF. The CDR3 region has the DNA TGTGCCAGCAGCTACAGGGGGCCAACCGCCTACAATGAGCAGTTCTTC.